One and the same sample provided the 27 T cell receptor beta chains below, sequenced in a study of cytomegalovirus exposure and HLA in healthy donors. Vbeta (60) and Jbeta (13) primers were used in the PCR. Clones were read by immunoSEQ multiplex PCR, and TCRdb kept only the in-frame ones, dropping some. The sample lists about 200,000 clones; roughly 80% were seen once. Sequencing input: PBMCs. These receptors all come from a woman aged 25 to 39 in good health and CMV-seronegative.

This clone was observed a few times. The chain employs TRBV19 and TRBJ1-4; 8 positions agree with TRBD1. From germline, CDR1 is LNHDA and CDR2 SQIVND (reference sequence). The CDR3 loop spans 14 amino acids. After removal of 9 bases from V and 7 bases from J, the junction contained 10 bases not matched to a gene. CDR3 nucleotides: TGTGCCAGCCGATGGACAGGGAGCGGTGAAAAACTGTTTTTT. It codes for CASRWTGSGEKLFF.

V is TRBV6-6 and J is TRBJ1-2; D gene uncertain. V was cut by 2 bases and J by 2 bases, with 6 bases left in between. This CDR3 has 13 amino acids. Per the germline V gene, CDR1 is MNHNY and CDR2 is SVGAGI (reference sequence). Here the CDR3 DNA reads TGTGCCAGCAGTTACCCGGGGAACTATGGCTACACCTTC. Translated, it gives CASSYPGNYGYTF.

V usage is TRBV7-9 and J usage is TRBJ2-1; D is uncertain. The germline gives CDR1 SEHNR, CDR2 FQNEAQ (reference sequence). V gave up 5 bases and J gave up 0 bases, with 5 bases separating them. There are 13 residues in the CDR3. Here the CDR3 DNA reads TGTGCCAGCAGCCAGTACTCCTACAATGAGCAGTTCTTC. Translation: CASSQYSYNEQFF.

The chain has TRBV5-6 and TRBJ1-1; D is possibly TRBD1 (6 bases). Trimming took off 4 bases at V and 7 bases at J, with 23 bases between the two ends. The CDR3 length is 16 residues. CDR1 SGHDT and CDR2 YYEEEE come from the germline V gene. CDR3 amino acids: CASSTPLTGSRREAFF. The CDR3 DNA is TGTGCCAGCAGCACCCCCCTGACAGGATCTAGGCGTGAAGCTTTCTTT.

V and J are TRBV30 and TRBJ2-2; 10 nucleotides match TRBD2. Trimming took 6 bases from V and 7 from J; bases not matched to a gene: 8. Per the germline V gene, CDR1 is GTSNPN and CDR2 is SVGIG (reference sequence). CDR3 length equals 14 residues. For the CDR3, the DNA is TGTGCCTGTCCAGCGGGAGGGCCGGTCGGGGAGCTGTTTTTT. It encodes CACPAGGPVGELFF.

The gene calls are TRBV6-1 and TRBJ1-3; the match to TRBD1 covers 7 bases. This CDR3 has 14 amino acids. CDR1 MNHNS and CDR2 SASEGT come from the germline V gene. The ends lost 3 bases at V and 2 bases at J; junction bases unmatched: 1. The CDR3 loop is CASSDQGAGNTIYF. CDR3 nucleotide sequence: TGTGCCAGCAGTGACCAGGGGGCTGGAAACACCATATATTTT.

The V gene is TRBV9, the J gene TRBJ2-1; TRBD2 aligns across 10 bases. The germline V gene has CDR1 SGDLS and CDR2 YYNGEE. CDR3 length: 18 amino acids. The junction had 10 bases not matched to a gene; V was cut back by 0 bases and J by 4 bases. CDR3 bases: TGTGCCAGCAGCGTAGGGGTCAAGCGGGGGGGGGTGTACAATGAGCAGTTCTTC. Protein: CASSVGVKRGGVYNEQFF.

The rearrangement joins TRBV6-1 to TRBJ2-7; 11 nucleotides align to TRBD2. The V gene end was trimmed by 5 bases and the J gene end by 3 bases; junction bases not matched to a gene: 6. The CDR3 loop spans 15 amino acids. The germline V gene encodes CDR1 MNHNS and CDR2 SASEGT. This chain's CDR3 is CASSLTLAGVYEQYF. CDR3 bases: TGTGCCAGCAGTCTAACACTAGCGGGAGTCTACGAGCAGTACTTC.

The chain employs TRBV15 and TRBJ2-1; a weak D match, TRBD2 (7 bases). The CDR3 spans 16 residues. The germline V gene encodes CDR1 LNHNV and CDR2 YYDKDF (reference sequence). Deletions cut 1 base from V and 4 bases from J, with 14 bases between. CDR3 residues: CATSRVRGGDYNEQFF. The CDR3 DNA is TGTGCCACCAGCAGAGTAAGGGGGGGGGATTACAATGAGCAGTTCTTC.

The chain recombines TRBV5-1 with TRBJ1-1; perhaps TRBD1 as D (6 bases). This CDR3 comprises 18 residues. Deletions cut 2 bases from V and 1 base from J, with 21 bases between. Germline V gene data show CDR1 as SGHRS and CDR2 as YFSETQ. This CDR3 is CASSLFPTGGGSNTEAFF. The CDR3 nucleotides are TGCGCCAGCAGCTTATTCCCGACAGGTGGGGGTTCGAACACTGAAGCTTTCTTT.

The chain employs TRBV28 and TRBJ2-7; possibly TRBD1 for D (6 bases). Germline CDR1 MDHEN, CDR2 SYDVKM. The CDR3 covers 15 residues. Trimming took off 6 bases at V and 3 bases at J, with 18 bases between the two ends. The CDR3 DNA reads TGTGCCAGCAGCTTACTATCCTTGGACAGCTACGAGCAGTACTTC. It is translated as CASSLLSLDSYEQYF. Together with reference TRBV28 and TRBJ2-7, the CDR3 gives the full variable domain: DVKVTQSSRYLVKRTGEKVFLECVQDMDHENMFWYRQDPGLGLRLIYFSYDVKMKEKGDIPEGYSVSREKKERFSLILESASTNQTSMYLCASSLLSLDSYEQYFGPGTRLTVT.

V is TRBV7-9 and J is TRBJ2-5; TRBD1 agrees at 7 bases. This CDR3 comprises 14 residues. CDR1 and CDR2 from the germline V gene are SEHNR and FQNEAQ (reference sequence). V lost 6 bases to trimming and J lost 5 bases; unmatched junction nucleotides: 9. The CDR3 here is CASSLQGWGETQYF. The CDR3 nucleotides read TGTGCCAGCAGTTTACAGGGGTGGGGGGAGACCCAGTACTTC.

This clone was found once. This rearrangement joins TRBV14 to TRBJ1-3; possibly TRBD1 for D (5 bases). V was cut by 4 bases and J by 1 base, with 11 bases left in between. The CDR3 contains 15 residues. From germline, CDR1 is SGHDN and CDR2 FVKESK. The CDR3 bases are TGTGCCAGCAGCCGTTTCGGGGGATCTGGAAACACCATATATTTT. Translated, it gives CASSRFGGSGNTIYF.

This clone was found a few times. The chain joins TRBV19 to TRBJ2-2; 8 bases align to TRBD1. The CDR3 loop spans 14 amino acids. Germline CDR1 reads LNHDA; CDR2 reads SQIVND (reference sequence). J lost 3 bases, V lost 10 bases, and 7 bases had no gene match. The CDR3 here is CATTRGRYTGELFF. The CDR3 DNA reads as TGTGCCACCACCAGGGGGCGATACACCGGGGAGCTGTTTTTT.

The chain employs TRBV5-1 and TRBJ2-5, with 7 bases matching TRBD1. Trimming at V came to 0 bases and at J to 2 bases, leaving 4 bases not matched to a gene. The germline gives CDR1 SGHRS, CDR2 YFSETQ. There are 15 residues in the CDR3. The CDR3 reads CASSLAGTEQETQYF. The DNA for the CDR3 is TGCGCCAGCAGCTTGGCCGGGACAGAACAAGAGACCCAGTACTTC.

The chain combines TRBV15 with TRBJ1-1; perhaps TRBD1 as D (5 bases). The CDR3 sequence is 14 residues long. V was pared by 3 bases and J by 1 base, with 9 bases between. Germline CDR1 LNHNV, CDR2 YYDKDF (reference sequence). The CDR3 spells CATSSREPNTEAFF. CDR3 sequence (DNA): TGTGCCACCAGCAGCAGGGAACCGAACACTGAAGCTTTCTTT.

The table lists this clone with a count of one. The chain has TRBV6-1 and TRBJ2-7, with a possible D match to TRBD1 (6 bases). Per the germline V gene, CDR1 is MNHNS and CDR2 is SASEGT. Trimming removed 8 bases at V and 0 bases at J, with 17 bases between. The CDR3 loop spans 15 amino acids. CDR3 region: CASGNTGTYSYEQYF. The CDR3 bases are TGTGCCAGCGGAAACACCGGGACATACTCCTACGAGCAGTACTTC.

This chain links TRBV7-9 with TRBJ2-1; 7 positions agree with TRBD2. After removal of 4 bases from V and 4 bases from J, the junction contained 10 bases not matched to a gene. The CDR3 is 16 amino acids. Germline-derived CDR1 and CDR2 are SEHNR and FQNEAQ (reference sequence). CDR3 coding DNA: TGTGCCAGCAGCTCCCCCCGGGACTATTCGTACAATGAGCAGTTCTTC. The encoded protein is CASSSPRDYSYNEQFF.

Note on this clone: Other nucleotide sequences from this sample produce the same CDR3. This chain joins TRBV30 and TRBJ2-7; D uncertain. This CDR3 region has 11 residues. Per germline, CDR1 GTSNPN and CDR2 SVGIG (reference sequence). With 0 bases removed from V and 4 bases from J, the gap between germline ends came to 4 bases. The CDR3 bases are TGTGCCTGGAGTGTATCTTACGAGCAGTACTTC. Its translation is CAWSVSYEQYF.

The V and J genes are TRBV27 and TRBJ2-7; TRBD2 matches at 14 bases. J gave up 6 bases and V 8 bases, and 12 bases lay outside the gene matches. CDR3 length: 16 residues. CDR1 is MNHEY and CDR2 is SMNVEV in the germline V gene (reference sequence). CDR3 nucleotide sequence: TGTGCCAGCCGCGCTCTTCCGGGACTAGCGGGAGTCGAGCAGTACTTC. Its protein product is CASRALPGLAGVEQYF.

Regarding this clone: Other nucleotide sequences from this sample produce the same CDR3. The rearrangement links TRBV19 to TRBJ2-7, with TRBD1 matching 9 bases. V gave up 5 bases and J gave up 2 bases; unmatched junction bases: 4. The CDR3 sequence is 14 residues long. Per the germline V gene, CDR1 is LNHDA and CDR2 is SQIVND (reference sequence). The CDR3 spells CASSPGQGPYEQYF. In DNA, the CDR3 is TGTGCCAGTAGTCCGGGACAGGGTCCCTACGAGCAGTACTTC.

This CDR3 is CASSQQTSGYTGELFF. The CDR3 DNA reads TGCGCCAGCAGCCAACAGACTAGCGGGTACACCGGGGAGCTGTTTTTT. The chain recombines TRBV4-1 with TRBJ2-2, with 10 bases aligning to TRBD2. Germline V gene sequence: CDR1 MGHRA, CDR2 YSYEKL. This CDR3 contains 16 residues. Trimming took 2 bases from V and 3 from J; bases not matched to a gene: 3.

Written as DNA, the CDR3 is TGCGCCAGCAGCTCGACGGGACAGGGCGGATATAATTCACCCCTCCACTTT. This codes for CASSSTGQGGYNSPLHF. This chain connects TRBV5-1 to TRBJ1-6; 9 bases match TRBD1. This CDR3 comprises 17 residues. CDR1 is SGHRS, CDR2 YFSETQ, per germline. Germline trimming cut 3 bases from V and 4 bases from J; bases unmatched to any gene: 8.

The V gene is TRBV10-3, the J gene TRBJ1-2; D perhaps matches TRBD1 (6 bases). This CDR3 is built from 14 residues. With 3 bases removed from V and 6 bases from J, the gap between germline ends came to 14 bases. Germline V CDR1 and CDR2: ENHRY, SYGVKD. For the CDR3, the DNA is TGTGCCATCAGTGAAGGCGGGGGGCCTAATGGCTACACCTTC. The encoded protein is CAISEGGGPNGYTF.

V is TRBV13 and J is TRBJ2-7; D is possibly TRBD2 (7 bases). With 6 bases removed from V and 2 bases from J, the gap between germline ends came to 14 bases. The CDR3 sequence is 14 residues long. Germline-derived CDR1 and CDR2 are PRHDT and FYEKMQ (reference sequence). In nucleotides, the CDR3 is TGTGCCAGCAGTAAAGGGGGGGAACCCTACGAGCAGTACTTC. It specifies CASSKGGEPYEQYF. Together with reference TRBV13 and TRBJ2-7, the CDR3 gives the full variable domain: AAGVIQSPRHLIKEKRETATLKCYPIPRHDTVYWYQQGPGQDPQFLISFYEKMQSDKGSIPDRFSAQQFSDYHSELNMSSLELGDSALYFCASSKGGEPYEQYFGPGTRLTVT.

V is TRBV25-1 and J is TRBJ2-1, with D perhaps matching TRBD2 (5 bases). Germline loops: CDR1 MGHDK, CDR2 SYGVNS. The CDR3 has 17 amino acids. The V end lost 4 bases, the J end lost 0 bases, and 16 bases lay between the germline ends. This CDR3 is CASSATKPGNSYNEQFF. The DNA for the CDR3 is TGTGCCAGCAGTGCCACGAAACCCGGGAACTCCTACAATGAGCAGTTCTTC.

J is TRBJ2-7 and V is TRBV5-4; TRBD2 matches at 8 bases. V shed 4 bases and J 3 bases; nucleotides not matched to a gene: 3. Germline V gene sequence: CDR1 SGHNT, CDR2 YYREEE (reference sequence). CDR3 length: 13 amino acids. CDR3 bases: TGTGCCAGCAGCCGCGGGACTAGCTACGAGCAGTACTTC. This translates into CASSRGTSYEQYF.